The T cell receptor (beta chain) under discussion was sequenced for a study of cytomegalovirus exposure and HLA in healthy donors. A multiplex PCR was run with 60 Vbeta primers and 13 Jbeta primers. The assay was immunoSEQ multiplex PCR, and TCRdb's table has in-frame clones only and misses some. In the table there are some 140,000 clones, around 80% of which are singletons. The CDR3 spans 15 residues. V was pared by 3 bases and J by 2 bases, with 3 bases of the junction left unmatched. The germline CDR1 and CDR2 sequences are KGHSH and LQKENI. The sequencing input was PBMCs. The origin of this receptor is a woman between 45 and 60 years old in good health and CMV-seropositive. The chain uses TRBV18 and TRBJ1-2; TRBD1 agrees at 10 bases. DNA of the CDR3: TGTGCCAGCTCACCGGCGGGACAGGGGAACTATGGCTACACCTTC. Amino acid sequence: CASSPAGQGNYGYTF.